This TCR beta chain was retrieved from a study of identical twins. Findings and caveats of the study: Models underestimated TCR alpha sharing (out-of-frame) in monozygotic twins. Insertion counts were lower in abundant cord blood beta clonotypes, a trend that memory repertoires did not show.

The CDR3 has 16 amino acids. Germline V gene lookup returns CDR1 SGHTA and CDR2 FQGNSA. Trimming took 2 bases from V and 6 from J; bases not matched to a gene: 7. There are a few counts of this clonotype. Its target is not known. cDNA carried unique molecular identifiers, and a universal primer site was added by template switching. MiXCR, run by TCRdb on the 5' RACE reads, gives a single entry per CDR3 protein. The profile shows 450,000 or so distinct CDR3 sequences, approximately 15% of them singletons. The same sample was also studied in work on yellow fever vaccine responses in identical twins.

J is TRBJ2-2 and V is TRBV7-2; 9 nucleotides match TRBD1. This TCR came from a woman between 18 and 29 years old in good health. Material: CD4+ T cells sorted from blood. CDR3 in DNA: TGTGCCAGCAGCTTAATGGGACAGGGTCTACCCGGGGAGCTGTTTTTT. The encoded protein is CASSLMGQGLPGELFF.